What follows are 28 T cell receptor beta chains derived from one specimen sequenced in a study of T cell repertoires in cytomegalovirus infection. Their antigen targets remain unknown. One entry per CDR3 protein results from TCRdb running MiXCR on the reads. The sample lists about 140,000 distinct CDR3 sequences, about 31% occurring once. This sample comprised CD8+ T cells from cultured PBMCs, obtained from culture after CMV antigen stimulation. The receptors come from a human donor in good health (CMV status not recorded). Some clones in this sample may be carry-over from other donors' samples.

The chain combines TRBV28 with TRBJ2-3; 10 bases map to TRBD2. CDR3 length: 16 amino acids. Germline V gene data show CDR1 as MDHEN and CDR2 as SYDVKM. The ends lost 3 bases at V and 5 bases at J; junction bases unmatched: 8. CDR3 amino acids: CASSFFSGGAVDTQYF. As DNA, the CDR3 is TGTGCCAGCAGTTTTTTCAGCGGGGGGGCTGTAGATACGCAGTATTTT.

As concerns this clonotype: This sequence may be a read error, since a much larger clone differs from it by one base. In DNA form, the CDR3 reads TGTGCCAGCAGCTTGGGACTAGCGGAGGCATACAATGAGCAGTTCTTC. It yields the protein CASSLGLAEAYNEQFF. The chain couples TRBV7-2 to TRBJ2-1; 11 nucleotides line up with TRBD2. The length of the CDR3 is 16 residues. Per the germline V gene, CDR1 is SGHTA and CDR2 is FQGNSA. V trimming: 3 bases; J trimming: 4 bases; junction bases outside the gene matches: 5.

The sample holds a few counts of this clonotype. This chain uses TRBV9 with TRBJ1-1, with D hard to call. CDR1 is SGDLS, CDR2 YYNGEE, per germline. Trimming cost V 0 bases and J 4 bases, with 7 bases left between them. The CDR3 spans 13 residues. The CDR3 loop is CASSVGISTEAFF. Written as DNA, the CDR3 is TGTGCCAGCAGCGTAGGTATAAGCACTGAAGCTTTCTTT. Combining the CDR3 with reference TRBV9 and TRBJ1-1 gives the whole variable domain DSGVTQTPKHLITATGQRVTLRCSPRSGDLSVYWYQQSLDQGLQFLIQYYNGEERAKGNILERFSAQQFPDLHSELNLSSLELGDSALYFCASSVGISTEAFFGQGTRLTVV.

This clonotype was seen only a few times. This chain joins TRBV7-2 and TRBJ2-1; 10 bases match TRBD2. V shed 0 bases and J 8 bases; nucleotides not matched to a gene: 4. The CDR3 loop spans 15 amino acids. Germline CDR1 reads SGHTA; CDR2 reads FQGNSA. The CDR3 DNA sequence: TGTGCCAGCAGCTTAGCTAGCGGGGGGCCCTATGAGCAGTTCTTC. This gives the protein CASSLASGGPYEQFF.

This clonotype was observed a handful of times. This chain connects TRBV28 to TRBJ1-1; D unresolved. Trimming cost V 3 bases and J 2 bases, with 28 bases left between them. This CDR3 is built from 20 residues. In germline, CDR1 is MDHEN, CDR2 SYDVKM. The CDR3 DNA reads TGTGCCAGCAGTTTCCGCCCGAATAATCCCCTCGCTAAGGCTAACACTGAAGCTTTCTTT. Encoded protein: CASSFRPNNPLAKANTEAFF.

This chain connects TRBV12-3 or TRBV12-4 to TRBJ2-5; D ambiguous. V lost 6 bases and J lost 0, with 11 bases in between. The CDR3 is 14 residues long. CDR3 nucleotides: TGTGCCAGCAGCCTGACGTCGTACCAAGAGACCCAGTACTTC. As protein: CASSLTSYQETQYF.

This clonotype was counted at least ten times. The chain employs TRBV27 and TRBJ2-3; D remains unclear. CDR1 MNHEY and CDR2 SMNVEV come from the germline V gene (reference sequence). Trimming removed 0 bases at V and 5 bases at J, with 9 bases between. The CDR3 spans 14 residues. The CDR3 is CASSLSVQGDTQYF. The DNA for the CDR3 is TGTGCCAGCAGTTTATCCGTGCAAGGAGATACGCAGTATTTT.

The chain combines TRBV27 with TRBJ2-5; D unresolved. Trimming took 4 bases from V and 5 from J, leaving 14 bases between them. CDR3 size: 14 residues. Germline CDR1 and CDR2: MNHEY and SMNVEV (reference sequence). The CDR3 nucleotides read TGTGCCAGCAGTTCTCTATCCTTTTGGGAGACCCAGTACTTC. Translating gives CASSSLSFWETQYF.

The V and J genes are TRBV27 and TRBJ2-7, with 9 bases identical to TRBD1. From germline, CDR1 is MNHEY and CDR2 SMNVEV (reference sequence). The CDR3 is 15 residues long. The V and J ends lost 8 bases and 5 bases, in that order; junction bases with no gene match: 13. Here the CDR3 reads CASSSPGQGYDEQYF. The CDR3 coding sequence is TGTGCCAGCTCAAGTCCGGGACAGGGTTATGACGAGCAGTACTTC.

CDR3 protein: CASSFGDFYEQYF. The CDR3, as DNA: TGTGCCAGCAGCTTCGGTGACTTCTACGAGCAGTACTTC. The rearrangement links TRBV5-6 to TRBJ2-7; D not resolved. CDR3 size: 13 residues. In germline, CDR1 is SGHDT, CDR2 YYEEEE. Trimming shortened V by 2 bases and J by 3 bases, and 9 bases separated the two germline ends. The complete variable domain, with remaining parts taken from reference TRBV5-6 and TRBJ2-7, reads DAGVTQSPTHLIKTRGQQVTLRCSPKSGHDTVSWYQQALGQGPQFIFQYYEEEERQRGNFPDRFSGHQFPNYSSELNVNALLLGDSALYLCASSFGDFYEQYFGPGTRLTVT.

The gene calls are TRBV12-3 or TRBV12-4 and TRBJ2-1, with 8 bases lining up with TRBD2. The ends lost 5 bases at V and 6 bases at J; junction bases unmatched: 9. The CDR3 contains 15 residues. The CDR3 region is CASSQPGGQGNEQFF. The CDR3 region has the DNA TGTGCCAGCAGTCAGCCGGGGGGGCAAGGCAATGAGCAGTTCTTC.

The V call is TRBV19, the J call TRBJ2-1, with TRBD1 as a possible D gene (6 bases). The germline V gene encodes CDR1 LNHDA and CDR2 SQIVND (reference sequence). The CDR3 runs 18 residues. V shed 5 bases and J shed 4 bases, with 24 bases lying between them. CDR3 loop: CASSLSLQGLGYYNEQFF. The DNA of the CDR3 is TGTGCCAGTAGTTTATCCCTACAGGGATTGGGGTATTACAATGAGCAGTTCTTC.

The rearrangement links TRBV12-3 or TRBV12-4 to TRBJ1-6, with 8 bases aligning to TRBD1. This CDR3 contains 13 residues. With V trimmed by 6 bases and J by 14 bases, 9 bases remained unmatched. This CDR3 reads CASRGQELVALHF. The CDR3 bases are TGTGCCAGCAGGGGACAGGAATTAGTGGCCCTCCACTTT.

The rearrangement uses TRBV20-1 and TRBJ1-1, with D tentatively TRBD1 (5 bases). Deletions cut 0 bases from V and 3 bases from J, with 23 bases between. This CDR3 is built from 18 residues. In germline, CDR1 is DFQATT, CDR2 SNEGSKA (reference sequence). In DNA form, the CDR3 reads TGCAGTGCTAGAGATCCTTTTGGGAGGGGTCGGAGTGACACTGAAGCTTTCTTT. Its protein is CSARDPFGRGRSDTEAFF.

CDR3 amino acids: CASSRGAGNEQFF. The CDR3 coding sequence is TGTGCCAGCAGCCGAGGGGCGGGGAATGAGCAGTTCTTC. The V call is TRBV7-6, the J call TRBJ2-1, with a possible D match to TRBD2 (6 bases). Germline loops: CDR1 SGHVS, CDR2 FNYEAQ. With 5 bases removed from V and 7 bases from J, the gap between germline ends came to 12 bases. The CDR3 spans 13 residues.

Many counts were recorded for this clonotype. V usage is TRBV12-3 or TRBV12-4 and J usage is TRBJ1-5; D is possibly TRBD1 (6 bases). V gave up 1 base and J gave up 0 bases, with 10 bases separating them. This CDR3 spans 16 amino acids. This CDR3 reads CASSLGGARSNQPQHF. The CDR3, as DNA: TGTGCCAGCAGTTTAGGGGGGGCGCGTAGCAATCAGCCCCAGCATTTT.

In its sample, this clonotype was seen a few times. The chain carries TRBV2 and TRBJ1-1, with D hard to call. Germline loops: CDR1 SNHLY, CDR2 FYNNEI. The V gene lost 8 bases and the J gene lost 5 bases, with 15 bases spanning the gap. This CDR3 region has 13 residues. The CDR3 loop reads CASLGQFVTEAFF. In nucleotides, the CDR3 is TGTGCCAGCCTAGGGCAGTTCGTAACTGAAGCTTTCTTT. The whole variable domain, filled in from reference TRBV2 and TRBJ1-1, reads EPEVTQTPSHQVTQMGQEVILRCVPISNHLYFYWYRQILGQKVEFLVSFYNNEISEKSEIFDDQFSVERPDGSNFTLKIRSTKLEDSAMYFCASLGQFVTEAFFGQGTRLTVV.

The chain recombines TRBV2 with TRBJ2-1; D remains ambiguous. This CDR3 has 14 amino acids. CDR1 and CDR2 (germline): SNHLY, FYNNEI. V was cut by 0 bases and J by 10 bases, with 13 bases left in between. The CDR3 DNA is TGTGCCAGCAGTGAAGCGCTTCGACCTGGGGAGCAGTTCTTC. Protein product: CASSEALRPGEQFF.

In its sample, this clonotype was seen many times. V usage is TRBV28 and J usage is TRBJ1-1; the match to TRBD1 covers 9 bases. CDR3 length equals 15 residues. The germline V gene encodes CDR1 MDHEN and CDR2 SYDVKM. V lost 5 bases to trimming and J lost 4 bases; unmatched junction nucleotides: 8. CDR3 protein: CASSLTGGAVTEAFF. DNA for the CDR3: TGTGCCAGCAGTCTAACAGGGGGCGCGGTCACTGAAGCTTTCTTT. Looking up the rest from reference TRBV28 and TRBJ1-1 gives the full variable domain: DVKVTQSSRYLVKRTGEKVFLECVQDMDHENMFWYRQDPGLGLRLIYFSYDVKMKEKGDIPEGYSVSREKKERFSLILESASTNQTSMYLCASSLTGGAVTEAFFGQGTRLTVV.

This clonotype was counted at least ten times. The chain has TRBV7-9 and TRBJ2-3; D is unclear. V was trimmed by 0 bases and J by 9 bases, leaving 7 bases between them. Germline CDR1 is SEHNR and CDR2 is FQNEAQ (reference sequence). The CDR3 is made up of 12 amino acids. CDR3 in DNA: TGTGCCAGCAGCTTAGCAAGCGCAACGCAGTATTTT. It codes for CASSLASATQYF.

This clonotype turned up a few times. V and J are TRBV3-1 and TRBJ2-3; D possibly corresponds to TRBD2 (6 bases). Germline CDR1 and CDR2: LGHDT and YNNKEL (reference sequence). Trimming shortened V by 1 base and J by 0 bases, and 8 bases separated the two germline ends. The length of the CDR3 is 15 residues. CDR3 protein: CASSQGGASTDTQYF. The CDR3 nucleotides read TGTGCCAGCAGCCAAGGCGGGGCTAGCACAGATACGCAGTATTTT.

V and J are TRBV27 and TRBJ1-1; the D is unclear. CDR1 MNHEY and CDR2 SMNVEV come from the germline V gene (reference sequence). V gave up 6 bases and J gave up 3 bases, with 11 bases separating them. This CDR3 has 13 residues. CDR3 DNA sequence: TGTGCCAGCAGCCCGAACATCGACACTGAAGCTTTCTTT. Its protein is CASSPNIDTEAFF.

The chain joins TRBV15 to TRBJ1-5; tentatively, D is TRBD1 (5 bases). Trimming cost V 8 bases and J 1 base, with 9 bases left between them. The CDR3 runs to 13 residues. Per germline, CDR1 LNHNV and CDR2 YYDKDF (reference sequence). CDR3: CATSEGSNQPQHF. The DNA of the CDR3 is TGTGCCACCTCCGAGGGGAGCAATCAGCCCCAGCATTTT.

The chain recombines TRBV4-1 with TRBJ2-7, with D perhaps being TRBD1 or TRBD2 (6 bases each). V was shortened by 1 base and J by 0 bases, with 10 bases between the two germline ends. Germline V gene lookup returns CDR1 MGHRA and CDR2 YSYEKL. The CDR3 covers 15 residues. In DNA, the CDR3 is TGCGCCAGCAGCCAAGGGGAGGACAGCTCCTACGAGCAGTACTTC. Amino acid sequence: CASSQGEDSSYEQYF.

This clonotype has a count of ten or more. The V call is TRBV7-8, the J call TRBJ2-3; TRBD1 aligns across 7 bases. The CDR3 runs to 15 residues. Germline loops: CDR1 SGHVS, CDR2 FQNEAQ. Losses at the gene ends were 5 bases for V and 3 bases for J; bases not matched to a gene: 8. CDR3 coding DNA: TGTGCCAGCAGCCCAGGGGACAGTTTGACAGATACGCAGTATTTT. Encoded protein: CASSPGDSLTDTQYF.

This clonotype appeared a few times. V gene TRBV10-3 combines with J gene TRBJ2-5; TRBD2 matches 10 bases. The CDR3 is 15 amino acids. With 4 bases clipped from V and 3 bases from J, the junction kept 5 bases outside the gene matches. Germline V gene lookup returns CDR1 ENHRY and CDR2 SYGVKD. CDR3 amino acids: CAISARLAGKETQYF. The CDR3 coding sequence is TGTGCCATCAGTGCCAGACTAGCGGGCAAAGAGACCCAGTACTTC.

This clonotype was seen a handful of times. Here the CDR3 reads CASSVLSREQFF. DNA for the CDR3: TGTGCCAGCAGCGTATTAAGCCGGGAGCAGTTCTTC. The chain uses TRBV7-9 and TRBJ2-1; D is unclear. The CDR3 covers 12 residues. The germline V gene encodes CDR1 SEHNR and CDR2 FQNEAQ (reference sequence). Trimming removed 5 bases at V and 10 bases at J, with 12 bases between.

The chain couples TRBV5-6 to TRBJ2-3, with D unclear. The CDR3 is 13 amino acids. Germline V gene sequence: CDR1 SGHDT, CDR2 YYEEEE. V lost 4 bases and J 3 bases, leaving 9 bases between the germline ends. The CDR3 nucleotides read TGTGCCAGCAGCAAGAAAGGTACAGATACGCAGTATTTT. Its protein product is CASSKKGTDTQYF.